This T cell receptor (beta chain) was sequenced during a study of blood T cell repertoires in COVID-19. Study summary: Samples representing acute and convalescent COVID-19 were sourced from the United States, Italy and Spain. T cells, B-cell-depleted T cells, or PBMCs provided the cDNA or gDNA that served as material.

Original data processing: Amplification of reference gene primers was used by the study to estimate nucleated cell counts. The repertoire was sequenced with immunoSEQ multiplex PCR; TCRdb's copy has only in-frame clones and lacks some. V, J and clone size reflect that table, while D and trimming were determined from the DNA. The table shows 85,000 to 100,000 clones, with 72% occurring only once. Trimming took off 0 bases at V and 3 bases at J, with 15 bases between the two ends. Germline lookup yields CDR1 SQVTM and CDR2 ANQGSEA. The length of the CDR3 is 15 residues. The chain uses TRBV29-1 and TRBJ2-7, with D perhaps TRBD2 (6 bases). The clonotype was recovered from a woman aged 55-70 years in a cohort sampled during active or convalescent COVID-19. Sequenced material: peripheral blood. CDR3 residues: CSVEDTGRGYYEQYF. The CDR3, as DNA: TGCAGCGTTGAAGACACAGGACGGGGGTACTACGAGCAGTACTTC.